These 23 T cell receptor beta chains share one sample of origin, sequenced in a study of T cell repertoires in cytomegalovirus infection. TCRdb called the reads again in MiXCR, with one record for every CDR3 protein. This sample has some 940,000 distinct CDR3 sequences, with approximately 31% found just once. These receptors have no identified antigens. The sample in question was cultured CD8+ T cells from PBMCs, obtained from culture after CMV antigen stimulation. The receptors derive from a human donor in good health (CMV status not recorded). Some clones in this sample may be carry-over from other donors' samples.

The rearrangement uses TRBV19 and TRBJ2-5; D remains ambiguous. Trimming left V 6 bases short and J 2 bases short, with 13 bases between. Germline V gene data show CDR1 as LNHDA and CDR2 as SQIVND (reference sequence). The CDR3 spans 14 residues. The chain's CDR3 is CASSLHSYQETQYF. Here the CDR3 DNA reads TGTGCCAGTAGCCTCCATTCCTATCAAGAGACCCAGTACTTC.

This clonotype was found a few times. V gene TRBV7-6 combines with J gene TRBJ2-6; TRBD1 matches at 7 bases. V dropped 1 base and J dropped 4; count of bases not matched to a gene: 4. Germline CDR1 SGHVS, CDR2 FNYEAQ. The CDR3 runs 16 residues. CDR3 sequence: CASSLDRGAGANVLTF. The CDR3 DNA is TGTGCCAGCAGCTTAGACAGGGGAGCCGGGGCCAACGTCCTGACTTTC.

This clonotype was detected ten times or more. The V gene is TRBV6-1, the J gene TRBJ2-7; 7 nucleotides agree with TRBD1. V gave up 4 bases and J gave up 2 bases; unmatched junction bases: 11. This CDR3 comprises 16 residues. Germline V CDR1 and CDR2: MNHNS, SASEGT. The CDR3 DNA reads TGTGCCAGCAGTGCCCTTGAGACAGGGACACCCTACGAGCAGTACTTC. It is translated as CASSALETGTPYEQYF.

Note on this clonotype: It may be a read error: a sequence one base away is much more abundant. This rearrangement joins TRBV12-3 or TRBV12-4 to TRBJ2-7, with D perhaps TRBD1 or TRBD2 (5 bases each). Trimming removed 4 bases from V and 2 bases from J, with 15 bases in between. This CDR3 has 15 residues. The CDR3 reads CASSSGRAIAYEQYF. CDR3 DNA sequence: TGTGCCAGCAGTTCGGGACGGGCAATTGCCTACGAGCAGTACTTC.

The chain is built from TRBV20-1 and TRBJ1-2; possibly TRBD1 for D (5 bases). Looked up from germline, CDR1 is DFQATT and CDR2 is SNEGSKA (reference sequence). V gave up 5 bases and J gave up 2 bases, with 15 bases separating them. This CDR3 region has 14 residues. The CDR3 is CSAGLPDTNYGYTF. The CDR3 coding sequence is TGCAGTGCTGGGTTACCGGACACAAACTATGGCTACACCTTC.

Many counts were recorded for this clonotype. The rearrangement joins TRBV7-2 to TRBJ1-1, with a tentative D call TRBD1 (5 bases). The CDR3 sequence is 14 residues long. With 3 bases removed from V and 7 bases from J, the gap between germline ends came to 15 bases. Germline V gene sequence: CDR1 SGHTA, CDR2 FQGNSA. The CDR3 DNA reads TGTGCCAGCAGCTTTGGGCCCGGGGCGATTGAAGCTTTCTTT. It specifies CASSFGPGAIEAFF.

At least ten counts were recorded for this clonotype. The chain recombines TRBV7-9 with TRBJ2-1, with D hard to call. The CDR3 is 13 amino acids. V was shortened by 2 bases and J by 8 bases, with 10 bases between the two germline ends. Germline lookup yields CDR1 SEHNR and CDR2 FQNEAQ (reference sequence). The CDR3 spells CASSLRASDEQFF. The CDR3 nucleotides read TGTGCCAGCAGCTTAAGGGCATCGGATGAGCAGTTCTTC. Together with reference TRBV7-9 and TRBJ2-1, the CDR3 gives the full variable domain: DTGVSQNPRHKITKRGQNVTFRCDPISEHNRLYWYRQTLGQGPEFLTYFQNEAQLEKSRLLSDRFSAERPKGSFSTLEIQRTEQGDSAMYLCASSLRASDEQFFGPGTRLTVL.

As to this clonotype: Germline and junction disagree at one end, which may indicate a read error. The chain combines TRBV7-6 with TRBJ1-3; D gene uncertain. The CDR3 consists of 15 residues. Germline V lookup: CDR1 SGHVS, CDR2 FNYEAQ. CDR3 sequence reads: CASSQGLGNGNTIYF. The CDR3 DNA sequence: TGTGCTAGCAGCCAAGGGTTGGGGAATGGAAACACCATATATTTT.

The sample holds a few counts of this clonotype. The V and J genes are TRBV7-9 and TRBJ2-7, with 12 nucleotides matching TRBD1. With V trimmed by 6 bases and J by 5 bases, 11 bases remained unmatched. This CDR3 is built from 16 residues. Per germline, CDR1 SEHNR and CDR2 FQNEAQ (reference sequence). Here the CDR3 DNA reads TGTGCCAGCAGTGAAATCCGGGACAGGGGGCGACACGAGCAGTACGTC. It specifies CASSEIRDRGRHEQYV.

The chain employs TRBV7-3 and TRBJ2-4, with D perhaps assigned TRBD1 or TRBD2 (5 bases each). V lost 6 bases to trimming and J lost 8 bases, with 11 bases between them. The germline V gene encodes CDR1 SGHTA and CDR2 FQGTGA. The CDR3 length is 12 residues. CDR3: CASSRGSDIQYF. The CDR3 nucleotides are TGTGCCAGCAGTCGGGGCTCGGACATTCAGTACTTC.

This clonotype was recorded many times. The chain links TRBV12-3 or TRBV12-4 to TRBJ1-3; D gene unclear. The CDR3 extends over 11 amino acids. Trimming shortened V by 6 bases and J by 4 bases, and 4 bases separated the two germline ends. CDR3 loop: CASSLGNTIYF. The CDR3 nucleotides read TGTGCCAGCAGCTTGGGAAACACCATATATTTT.

This clonotype has a handful of counts. V usage is TRBV12-3 or TRBV12-4 and J usage is TRBJ2-7; 11 bases match TRBD1. The V segment lost 7 bases and the J segment 5 bases; nucleotides outside the gene matches: 7. This CDR3 spans 14 amino acids. CDR3 sequence: CASTPRTGGHEQYF. CDR3 DNA: TGTGCCAGCACCCCTCGGACAGGGGGCCACGAGCAGTACTTC.

This clonotype was detected only once. The junction and the germline gene differ at one end; a read error may be behind it. The chain couples TRBV6-1 to TRBJ1-5; 9 bases map to TRBD1. CDR3 length: 15 amino acids. CDR1 is MNHNS, CDR2 SASEGT, per germline. This chain's CDR3 is CASSEAGTGTQPLHF. CDR3 sequence (DNA): TGTGCCAGCAGTGAAGCCGGGACAGGGACTCAGCCCCTGCATTTT.

The chain recombines TRBV5-4 with TRBJ1-2, with TRBD1 identical over 7 bases. Unmatched junction bases numbered 11, after V lost 4 bases and J lost 8 bases. CDR1 SGHNT and CDR2 YYREEE come from the germline V gene (reference sequence). This CDR3 spans 14 amino acids. CDR3 sequence reads: CASSPIQGDLGYTF. CDR3 in DNA: TGTGCCAGCAGCCCAATCCAGGGGGATCTAGGCTACACCTTC. The whole variable domain, filled in from reference TRBV5-4 and TRBJ1-2, reads ETGVTQSPTHLIKTRGQQVTLRCSSQSGHNTVSWYQQALGQGPQFIFQYYREEENGRGNFPPRFSGLQFPNYSSELNVNALELDDSALYLCASSPIQGDLGYTFGSGTRLTVV.

This chain uses TRBV4-1 with TRBJ2-7, with 7 bases lining up with TRBD1. Germline V gene data show CDR1 as MGHRA and CDR2 as YSYEKL. The CDR3 sequence is 16 residues long. V was pared by 1 base and J by 3 bases, with 9 bases of the junction left unmatched. This CDR3 is CASSQVAKNRGYEQYF. The CDR3 bases are TGCGCCAGCAGCCAAGTCGCAAAAAACAGGGGCTACGAGCAGTACTTC.

The gene calls are TRBV9 and TRBJ2-7; TRBD2 might be the D (6 bases). Trimming took 3 bases from V and 6 from J, leaving 19 bases between them. There are 15 residues in the CDR3. Germline values: CDR1 SGDLS, CDR2 YYNGEE. CDR3 residues: CASSDGGTTLGEQYF. CDR3 in DNA: TGTGCCAGCAGCGACGGGGGAACTACCCTCGGCGAGCAGTACTTC.

V is TRBV19 and J is TRBJ1-5; 8 positions agree with TRBD1. Trimming removed 3 bases from V and 6 bases from J; junction bases left unmatched: 4. The CDR3 covers 14 residues. Germline V gene lookup returns CDR1 LNHDA and CDR2 SQIVND (reference sequence). The chain's CDR3 is CASSILTGAQPQHF. DNA for the CDR3: TGTGCCAGTAGTATTCTGACAGGGGCTCAGCCCCAGCATTTT. The full variable domain, its missing parts supplied by reference TRBV19 and TRBJ1-5, is DGGITQSPKYLFRKEGQNVTLSCEQNLNHDAMYWYRQDPGQGLRLIYYSQIVNDFQKGDIAEGYSVSREKKESFPLTVTSAQKNPTAFYLCASSILTGAQPQHFGDGTRLSIL.

In this sample, this clonotype turned up many times. This chain links TRBV7-2 with TRBJ1-5; 10 positions agree with TRBD1. V dropped 5 bases and J dropped 4; count of bases not matched to a gene: 5. CDR3 length equals 15 residues. Germline-derived CDR1 and CDR2 are SGHTA and FQGNSA. CDR3 loop: CASSVGTGVNQPQHF. Written as DNA, the CDR3 is TGTGCCAGCAGCGTCGGGACAGGGGTTAATCAGCCCCAGCATTTT.

The chain has TRBV9 and TRBJ1-2, with D perhaps matching TRBD1 (6 bases). Per germline, CDR1 SGDLS and CDR2 YYNGEE. CDR3 length: 13 residues. The germline V and J ends were trimmed by 4 bases and 4 bases, with 11 bases remaining between them. The CDR3 loop is CASSPSDSYGYTF. The CDR3 nucleotides are TGTGCCAGCAGCCCCTCGGACAGCTATGGCTACACCTTC.

The rearrangement links TRBV12-3 or TRBV12-4 to TRBJ2-4, with D possibly being TRBD2 (5 bases). The CDR3 loop spans 16 amino acids. The V end lost 5 bases, the J end lost 6 bases, and 20 bases lay between the germline ends. The CDR3 spells CASSHRVKPGRNIQYF. The CDR3 region has the DNA TGTGCCAGCAGTCACAGAGTAAAACCGGGAAGAAACATTCAGTACTTC.

This clonotype was observed a handful of times. The CDR3 bases are TGTGCCAGCAGCAGGGGTTCATATCCCACAGATACGCAGTATTTT. Protein: CASSRGSYPTDTQYF. The V gene is TRBV6-1, the J gene TRBJ2-3, with D maybe TRBD1 (6 bases). This CDR3 has 15 residues. CDR1 is MNHNS, CDR2 SASEGT, per germline. V lost 6 bases to trimming and J lost 2 bases, with 15 bases between them.

This clonotype was counted a few times. This chain uses TRBV6-2 or TRBV6-3 with TRBJ2-5; 9 nucleotides agree with TRBD2. Germline V gene data show CDR1 as MNHEY and CDR2 as SVGEGT. The J segment lost 5 bases and the V segment lost 3 bases, leaving 4 bases of the junction unmatched. This CDR3 has 14 amino acids. CDR3 protein: CASSYPAGGETQYF. The CDR3 DNA follows: TGTGCCAGCAGTTATCCAGCGGGGGGTGAGACCCAGTACTTC.

The chain carries TRBV14 and TRBJ2-5; D remains ambiguous. The CDR3 has 15 residues. Germline-derived CDR1 and CDR2 are SGHDN and FVKESK. V was trimmed by 0 bases and J by 2 bases, leaving 10 bases between them. The CDR3 sequence: CASSQEPDRQETQYF. In nucleotides, the CDR3 is TGTGCCAGCAGCCAAGAACCGGACCGACAAGAGACCCAGTACTTC.